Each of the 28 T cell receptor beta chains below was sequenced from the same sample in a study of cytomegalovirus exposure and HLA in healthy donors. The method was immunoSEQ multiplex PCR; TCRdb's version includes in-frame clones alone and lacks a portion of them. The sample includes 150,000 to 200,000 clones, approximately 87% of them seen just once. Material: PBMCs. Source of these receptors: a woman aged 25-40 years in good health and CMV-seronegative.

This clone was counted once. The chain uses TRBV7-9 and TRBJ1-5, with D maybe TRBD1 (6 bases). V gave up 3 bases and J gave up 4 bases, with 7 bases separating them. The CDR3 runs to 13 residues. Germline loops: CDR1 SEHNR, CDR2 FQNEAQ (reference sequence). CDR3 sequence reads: CASSFQGNQPQHF. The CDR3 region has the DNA TGTGCCAGCAGCTTCCAGGGGAATCAGCCCCAGCATTTT.

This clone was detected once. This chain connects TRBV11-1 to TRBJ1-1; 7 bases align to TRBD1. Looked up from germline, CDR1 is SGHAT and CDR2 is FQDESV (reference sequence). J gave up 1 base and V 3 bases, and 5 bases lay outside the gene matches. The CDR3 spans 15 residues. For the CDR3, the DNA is TGTGCCAGCAGCTTTGGGGACAGACGGAACACTGAAGCTTTCTTT. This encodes CASSFGDRRNTEAFF.

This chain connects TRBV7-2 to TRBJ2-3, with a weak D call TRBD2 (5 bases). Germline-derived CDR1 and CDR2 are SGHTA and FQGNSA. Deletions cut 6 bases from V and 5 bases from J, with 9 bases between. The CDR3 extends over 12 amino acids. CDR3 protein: CASSLSEDTQYF. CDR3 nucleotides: TGTGCCAGCAGTCTTAGCGAAGATACGCAGTATTTT.

The DNA for the CDR3 is TGTGCCAGCAGCCCAGAGCTAGCGGGCTCCTACGAGCAGTACTTC. It is translated as CASSPELAGSYEQYF. The chain recombines TRBV5-6 with TRBJ2-7, with 8 bases that match TRBD2. J lost 0 bases, V lost 4 bases, and 6 bases had no gene match. The CDR3 loop spans 15 amino acids. CDR1 SGHDT and CDR2 YYEEEE come from the germline V gene.

CDR3 sequence: CASSPRLAGDYEQYF. In DNA form, the CDR3 reads TGTGCCAGCAGCCCCCGACTAGCGGGGGACTACGAGCAGTACTTC. The chain joins TRBV9 to TRBJ2-7, with 12 bases that match TRBD2. J gave up 3 bases and V 4 bases, and 5 bases lay outside the gene matches. The CDR3 sequence is 15 residues long. Germline V gene data show CDR1 as SGDLS and CDR2 as YYNGEE.

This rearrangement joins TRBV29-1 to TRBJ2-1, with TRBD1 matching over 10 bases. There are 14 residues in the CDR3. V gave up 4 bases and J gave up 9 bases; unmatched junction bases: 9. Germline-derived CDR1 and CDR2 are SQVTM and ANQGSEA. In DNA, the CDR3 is TGCAGCGTTGGTTCCGGGACAGGGGTTGGTGAGCAGTTCTTC. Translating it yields CSVGSGTGVGEQFF.

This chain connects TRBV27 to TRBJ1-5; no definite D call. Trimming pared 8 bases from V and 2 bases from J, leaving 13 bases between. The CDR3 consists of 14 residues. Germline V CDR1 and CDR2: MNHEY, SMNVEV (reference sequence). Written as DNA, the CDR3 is TGTGCCAGCTCCCCCGCGCGGGGCAATCAGCCCCAGCATTTT. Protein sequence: CASSPARGNQPQHF.

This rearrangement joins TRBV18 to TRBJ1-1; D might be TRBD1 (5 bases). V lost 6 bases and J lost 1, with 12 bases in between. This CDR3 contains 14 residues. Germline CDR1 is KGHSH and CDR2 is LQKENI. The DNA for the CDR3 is TGTGCCAGCTCGCCGTCCGGGGGGAACACTGAAGCTTTCTTT. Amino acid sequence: CASSPSGGNTEAFF.

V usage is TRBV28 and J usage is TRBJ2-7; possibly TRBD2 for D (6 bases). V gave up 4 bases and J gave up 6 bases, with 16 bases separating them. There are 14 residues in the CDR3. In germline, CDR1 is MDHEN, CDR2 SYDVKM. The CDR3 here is CASSSGLAGLEQYF. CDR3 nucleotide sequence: TGTGCCAGCAGTTCGGGCCTGGCGGGGCTCGAGCAGTACTTC. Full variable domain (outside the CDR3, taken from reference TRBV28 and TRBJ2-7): DVKVTQSSRYLVKRTGEKVFLECVQDMDHENMFWYRQDPGLGLRLIYFSYDVKMKEKGDIPEGYSVSREKKERFSLILESASTNQTSMYLCASSSGLAGLEQYFGPGTRLTVT.

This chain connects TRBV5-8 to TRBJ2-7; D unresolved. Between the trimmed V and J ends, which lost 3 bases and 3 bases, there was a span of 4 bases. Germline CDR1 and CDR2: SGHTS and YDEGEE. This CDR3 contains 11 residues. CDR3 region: CASSYDYEQYF. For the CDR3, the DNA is TGTGCCAGCAGCTACGACTACGAGCAGTACTTC.

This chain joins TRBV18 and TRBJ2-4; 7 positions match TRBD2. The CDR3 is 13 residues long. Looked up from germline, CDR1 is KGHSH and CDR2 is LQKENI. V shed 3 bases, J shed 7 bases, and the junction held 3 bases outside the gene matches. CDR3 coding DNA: TGTGCCAGCTCACCGCAGGGAGGGAACATTCAGTACTTC. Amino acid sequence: CASSPQGGNIQYF.

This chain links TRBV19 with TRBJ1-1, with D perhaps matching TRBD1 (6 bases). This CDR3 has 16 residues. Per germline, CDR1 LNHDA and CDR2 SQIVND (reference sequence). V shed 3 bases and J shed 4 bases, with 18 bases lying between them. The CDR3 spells CASSIYYGGGFTEAFF. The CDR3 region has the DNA TGTGCCAGTAGTATCTACTACGGGGGCGGCTTCACTGAAGCTTTCTTT.

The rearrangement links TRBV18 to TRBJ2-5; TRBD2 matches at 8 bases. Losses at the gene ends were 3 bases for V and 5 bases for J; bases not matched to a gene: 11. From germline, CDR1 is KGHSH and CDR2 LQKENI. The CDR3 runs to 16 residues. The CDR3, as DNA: TGTGCCAGCTCACCTCCGACGACTAGCGCGGGGGAGACCCAGTACTTC. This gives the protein CASSPPTTSAGETQYF.

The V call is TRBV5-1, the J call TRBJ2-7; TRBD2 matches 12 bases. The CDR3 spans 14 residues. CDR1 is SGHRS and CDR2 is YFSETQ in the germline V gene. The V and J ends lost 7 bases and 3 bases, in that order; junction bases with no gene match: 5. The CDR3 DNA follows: TGCGCCAGCCGGTTGACTAGCGGGAGCTACGAGCAGTACTTC. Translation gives CASRLTSGSYEQYF.

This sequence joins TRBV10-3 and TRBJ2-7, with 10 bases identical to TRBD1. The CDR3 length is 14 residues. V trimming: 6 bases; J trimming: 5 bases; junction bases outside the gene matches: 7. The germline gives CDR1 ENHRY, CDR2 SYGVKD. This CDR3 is CAIRPGQGSNEQYF. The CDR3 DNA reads TGTGCCATCAGGCCGGGACAGGGGAGCAACGAGCAGTACTTC.

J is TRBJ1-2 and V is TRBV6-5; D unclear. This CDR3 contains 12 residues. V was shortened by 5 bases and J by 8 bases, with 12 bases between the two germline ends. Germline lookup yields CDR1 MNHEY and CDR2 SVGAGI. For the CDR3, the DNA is TGTGCCAGCAGTCCGCTCGGGGTAGGCTACACCTTC. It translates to CASSPLGVGYTF.

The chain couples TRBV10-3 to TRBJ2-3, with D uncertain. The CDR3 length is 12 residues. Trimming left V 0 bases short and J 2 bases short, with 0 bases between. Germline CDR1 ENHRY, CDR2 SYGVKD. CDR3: CAISESTDTQYF. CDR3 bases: TGTGCCATCAGTGAGTCCACAGATACGCAGTATTTT.

CDR3 loop: CASSQAPGGEINYGYTF. The CDR3 region has the DNA TGTGCCAGCAGCCAAGCCCCAGGGGGCGAAATCAACTATGGCTACACCTTC. The chain recombines TRBV14 with TRBJ1-2; 8 bases are shared with TRBD1. V dropped 1 base and J dropped 2; count of bases not matched to a gene: 9. The CDR3 is 17 residues long. The germline V gene has CDR1 SGHDN and CDR2 FVKESK.

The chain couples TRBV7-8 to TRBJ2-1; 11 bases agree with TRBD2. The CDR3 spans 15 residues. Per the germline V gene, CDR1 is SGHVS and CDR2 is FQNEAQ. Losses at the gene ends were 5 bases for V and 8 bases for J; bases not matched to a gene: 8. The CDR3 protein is CASSLTASGRHEQFF. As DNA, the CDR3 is TGTGCCAGCAGCCTCACGGCTAGCGGGAGGCATGAGCAGTTCTTC.

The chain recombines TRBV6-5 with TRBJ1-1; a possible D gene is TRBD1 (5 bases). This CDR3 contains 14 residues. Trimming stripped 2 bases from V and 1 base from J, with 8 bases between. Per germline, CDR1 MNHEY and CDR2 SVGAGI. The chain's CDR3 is CASSYQGPNTEAFF. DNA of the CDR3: TGTGCCAGCAGTTACCAGGGTCCGAACACTGAAGCTTTCTTT.

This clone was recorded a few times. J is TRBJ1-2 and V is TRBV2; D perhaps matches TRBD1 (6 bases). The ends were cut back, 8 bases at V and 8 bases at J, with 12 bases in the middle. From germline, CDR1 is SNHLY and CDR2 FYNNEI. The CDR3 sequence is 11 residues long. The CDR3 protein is CASRQELGYTF. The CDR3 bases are TGTGCCAGCCGACAGGAATTGGGCTACACCTTC.

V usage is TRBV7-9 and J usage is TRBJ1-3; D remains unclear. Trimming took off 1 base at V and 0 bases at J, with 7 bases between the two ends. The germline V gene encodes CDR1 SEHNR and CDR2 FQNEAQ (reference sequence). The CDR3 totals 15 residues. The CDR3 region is CASSLGESSGNTIYF. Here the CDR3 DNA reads TGTGCCAGCAGCTTAGGGGAGAGCTCTGGAAACACCATATATTTT.

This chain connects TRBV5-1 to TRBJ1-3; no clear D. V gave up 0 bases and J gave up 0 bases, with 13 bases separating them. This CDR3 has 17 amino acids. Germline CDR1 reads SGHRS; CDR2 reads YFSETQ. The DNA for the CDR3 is TGCGCCAGCAGCTTGGAGCCCACTGGGAGCTCTGGAAACACCATATATTTT. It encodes CASSLEPTGSSGNTIYF.

The CDR3 DNA sequence: TGTGCCAGCAGTCCGACGGGAAATCAGCCCCAGCATTTT. It encodes CASSPTGNQPQHF. The rearrangement links TRBV7-8 to TRBJ1-5; D call uncertain. With 6 bases removed from V and 4 bases from J, the gap between germline ends came to 10 bases. The CDR3 consists of 13 residues. Per the germline V gene, CDR1 is SGHVS and CDR2 is FQNEAQ.

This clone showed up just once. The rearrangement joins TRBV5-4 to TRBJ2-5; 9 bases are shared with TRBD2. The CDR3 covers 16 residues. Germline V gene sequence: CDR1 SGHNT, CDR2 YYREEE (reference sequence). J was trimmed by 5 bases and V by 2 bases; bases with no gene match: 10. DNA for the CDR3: TGTGCCAGCAGCTTAGCGACTAGCGGACGGGCCGAGACCCAGTACTTC. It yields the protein CASSLATSGRAETQYF.

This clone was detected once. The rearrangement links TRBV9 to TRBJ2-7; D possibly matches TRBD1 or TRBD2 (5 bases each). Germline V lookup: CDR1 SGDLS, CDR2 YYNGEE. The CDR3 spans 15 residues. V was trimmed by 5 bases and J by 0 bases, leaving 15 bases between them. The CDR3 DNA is TGTGCCAGCAGTCCCGGGGCGGCGAGCTCCTACGAGCAGTACTTC. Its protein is CASSPGAASSYEQYF. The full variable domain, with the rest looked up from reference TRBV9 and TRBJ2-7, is DSGVTQTPKHLITATGQRVTLRCSPRSGDLSVYWYQQSLDQGLQFLIQYYNGEERAKGNILERFSAQQFPDLHSELNLSSLELGDSALYFCASSPGAASSYEQYFGPGTRLTVT.

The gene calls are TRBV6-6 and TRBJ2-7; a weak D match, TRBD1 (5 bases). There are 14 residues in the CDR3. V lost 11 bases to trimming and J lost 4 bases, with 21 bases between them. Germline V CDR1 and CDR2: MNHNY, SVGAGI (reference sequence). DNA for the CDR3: TGTGCCGCCCGGCCGGACACAAGGGGTTACGAGCAGTACTTC. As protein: CAARPDTRGYEQYF.

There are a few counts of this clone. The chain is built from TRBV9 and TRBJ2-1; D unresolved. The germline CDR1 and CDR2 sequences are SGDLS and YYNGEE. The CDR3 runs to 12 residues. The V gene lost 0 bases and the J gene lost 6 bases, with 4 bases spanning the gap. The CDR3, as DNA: TGTGCCAGCAGCGTAGCCTTCAATGAGCAGTTCTTC. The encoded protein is CASSVAFNEQFF.